These 22 T cell receptor beta chains share one sample of origin, sequenced in a study of naive and memory T cell subsets. The library had UMIs added by 3' ligation of an oligonucleotide to TCR cDNA. Ligated cDNA underwent four rounds of PCR with nested alpha and beta constant region primers and SP2. TCRdb used MiXCR to reprocess the 5' RACE reads, holding one entry per CDR3 protein. The table includes roughly 60,000 distinct CDR3 sequences, around 7.7% detected once. The source of these receptors is a male donor in good health.

This clonotype turned up a few times. The CDR3 spells CASSIMSMADTEAFF. In DNA form, the CDR3 reads TGTGCCAGCAGCATCATGTCGATGGCCGACACTGAAGCTTTCTTT. The chain uses TRBV7-2 and TRBJ1-1; no reliable D call. This CDR3 region has 15 residues. V was clipped by 5 bases and J by 3 bases, with 16 bases between them. Germline CDR1 SGHTA, CDR2 FQGNSA.

This clonotype was counted ten times or more. V and J are TRBV24-1 and TRBJ2-1; TRBD2 is a possible D gene (5 bases). Trimming removed 4 bases at V and 9 bases at J, with 6 bases between. The CDR3 contains 11 residues. Germline V CDR1 and CDR2: KGHDR, SFDVKD. CDR3 sequence reads: CATSDGGEQFF. CDR3 nucleotide sequence: TGTGCCACCAGTGACGGAGGTGAGCAGTTCTTC.

This clonotype showed up many times. The chain uses TRBV5-1 and TRBJ2-3, with 8 bases lining up with TRBD2. Germline CDR1 and CDR2: SGHRS and YFSETQ. CDR3 length: 14 residues. V trimming: 5 bases; J trimming: 4 bases; junction bases outside the gene matches: 6. The CDR3 loop is CASSPGLAPDTQYF. In DNA form, the CDR3 reads TGCGCCAGCAGTCCCGGACTAGCTCCAGATACGCAGTATTTT.

This clonotype was detected a few times. The chain couples TRBV19 to TRBJ2-2, with D possibly being TRBD2 (7 bases). Trimming stripped 7 bases from V and 3 bases from J, with 12 bases between. Germline CDR1 is LNHDA and CDR2 is SQIVND (reference sequence). The CDR3 runs 14 residues. The CDR3 DNA follows: TGTGCCAGTATAGGGGGGGCGTACACCGGGGAGCTGTTTTTT. Translating gives CASIGGAYTGELFF.

The chain employs TRBV29-1 and TRBJ2-7, with 7 bases aligning to TRBD2. This CDR3 is 17 amino acids long. Losses at the gene ends were 1 base for V and 0 bases for J; bases not matched to a gene: 12. Per germline, CDR1 SQVTM and CDR2 ANQGSEA. The chain's CDR3 is CSVEGNLPGGNSYEQYF. The CDR3 nucleotides are TGCAGCGTTGAAGGTAACCTCCCGGGGGGAAACTCCTACGAGCAGTACTTC.

This chain uses TRBV12-3 or TRBV12-4 with TRBJ1-5, with no clear D. This CDR3 comprises 13 residues. The V gene lost 5 bases and the J gene lost 1 base, with 6 bases spanning the gap. The CDR3 bases are TGTGCCAGCAGTCTATTGAGCAATCAGCCCCAGCATTTT. Translating it yields CASSLLSNQPQHF.

There are a few counts of this clonotype. The chain combines TRBV6-6 with TRBJ1-5; D is possibly TRBD1 (5 bases). The CDR3 covers 14 residues. Trimming shortened V by 4 bases and J by 7 bases, and 14 bases separated the two germline ends. The germline V gene encodes CDR1 MNHNY and CDR2 SVGAGI (reference sequence). The CDR3 loop reads CASSSGRLSQPQHF. The CDR3 bases are TGTGCCAGCAGTTCAGGGAGACTCAGCCAGCCCCAGCATTTT.

This chain connects TRBV5-4 to TRBJ2-4; D is undetermined. Germline-derived CDR1 and CDR2 are SGHNT and YYREEE (reference sequence). The V and J ends lost 8 bases and 1 base respectively, with 7 bases between them. The CDR3 length is 12 residues. This CDR3 is CARERAKNIQYF. CDR3 bases: TGTGCCAGGGAAAGGGCCAAAAACATTCAGTACTTC.

This chain's CDR3 is CASSARSRGGNNEQFF. In DNA, the CDR3 is TGTGCCAGCAGCGCTCGGTCCCGCGGAGGGAACAATGAGCAGTTCTTC. The genes are TRBV11-1 and TRBJ2-1; a weak D match, TRBD2 (6 bases). The V and J ends lost 5 bases and 5 bases respectively, with 19 bases between them. From germline, CDR1 is SGHAT and CDR2 FQDESV (reference sequence). This CDR3 is 16 amino acids long.

This clonotype was seen at least ten times. The chain uses TRBV27 and TRBJ2-7; D unclear. The CDR3 spans 12 residues. From germline, CDR1 is MNHEY and CDR2 SMNVEV (reference sequence). The V end was cut by 6 bases, the J end by 5 bases, with 11 bases between. CDR3 amino acids: CASRTRAHEQYF. CDR3 DNA: TGTGCCAGCAGGACAAGGGCCCACGAGCAGTACTTC.

This clonotype was detected many times. This chain links TRBV7-8 with TRBJ1-6, with TRBD1 matching over 7 bases. Germline-derived CDR1 and CDR2 are SGHVS and FQNEAQ. With V trimmed by 1 base and J by 3 bases, 9 bases remained unmatched. This CDR3 has 18 amino acids. As DNA, the CDR3 is TGTGCCAGCAGCTTAGGAGGCGAGACAGGGAGCTATAATTCACCCCTCCACTTT. Amino acids: CASSLGGETGSYNSPLHF.

Worth noting for this clonotype: This may arise from a read error, as a much more abundant clone is one base away. In DNA form, the CDR3 reads TGTACCAGCAGCTTGATCGGGGATCAGCCCCAGCATTTT. It encodes CTSSLIGDQPQHF. V is TRBV7-2 and J is TRBJ1-5; no clear D gene. V was shortened by 3 bases and J by 5 bases, with 8 bases between the two germline ends. From germline, CDR1 is SGHTA and CDR2 FQGNSA. CDR3 size: 13 residues.

This sequence joins TRBV20-1 and TRBJ2-3; D is unresolved. With 1 base removed from V and 1 base from J, the gap between germline ends came to 15 bases. Germline CDR1 and CDR2: DFQATT and SNEGSKA (reference sequence). The CDR3 consists of 16 residues. The CDR3 DNA follows: TGCAGTGCTAGAGGAAAGACCCCCCTTGGCACAGATACGCAGTATTTT. Translated: CSARGKTPLGTDTQYF.

CDR3 protein: CASRGTGSYGYTF. The CDR3 DNA sequence: TGTGCCAGCCGCGGGACAGGCTCATATGGCTACACCTTC. This chain uses TRBV28 with TRBJ1-2; 8 bases map to TRBD1. Looked up from germline, CDR1 is MDHEN and CDR2 is SYDVKM. Losses at the gene ends were 8 bases for V and 5 bases for J; bases not matched to a gene: 7. The CDR3 consists of 13 residues.

This chain uses TRBV11-2 with TRBJ1-5; no reliable D call. The CDR3 covers 14 residues. The germline V and J ends were trimmed by 0 bases and 4 bases, with 7 bases remaining between them. Germline V CDR1 and CDR2: SGHAT, FQNNGV. The CDR3 loop reads CASSLEGQNQPQHF. The CDR3 region has the DNA TGTGCCAGCAGCTTAGAAGGGCAAAATCAGCCCCAGCATTTT.

This clonotype appeared many times. This sequence joins TRBV20-1 and TRBJ1-5; 7 nucleotides match TRBD1. The CDR3 consists of 15 residues. The V gene end was trimmed by 6 bases and the J gene end by 7 bases; junction bases not matched to a gene: 15. CDR1 is DFQATT, CDR2 SNEGSKA, per germline (reference sequence). As DNA, the CDR3 is TGCAGTGCCTCCGAGGGGGCACTCCATTTCCAGCCCCAGCATTTT. Its protein is CSASEGALHFQPQHF.

J is TRBJ1-5 and V is TRBV3-1; no clear D. Germline V gene lookup returns CDR1 LGHDT and CDR2 YNNKEL (reference sequence). The CDR3 loop spans 15 amino acids. Trimming took 0 bases from V and 5 from J, leaving 11 bases between them. In DNA, the CDR3 is TGTGCCAGCAGCCAAGATTACAGTAGGCATCAGCCCCAGCATTTT. This gives the protein CASSQDYSRHQPQHF.

The rearrangement links TRBV5-1 to TRBJ1-1; no clear D. The CDR3 totals 16 residues. Per the germline V gene, CDR1 is SGHRS and CDR2 is YFSETQ. The V end was cut by 3 bases, the J end by 1 base, with 16 bases between. For the CDR3, the DNA is TGCGCCAGCAGCTACCGGGGAGGTTATTCGAACACTGAAGCTTTCTTT. It translates to CASSYRGGYSNTEAFF.

This chain links TRBV6-5 with TRBJ2-7; TRBD2 matches 11 bases. The CDR3 has 15 residues. Unmatched junction bases numbered 8, after V lost 6 bases and J lost 4 bases. Germline V gene lookup returns CDR1 MNHEY and CDR2 SVGAGI. The CDR3 sequence is CASSLRLAGPYEQYF. In nucleotides, the CDR3 is TGTGCCAGCAGCCTCAGACTAGCGGGACCTTACGAGCAGTACTTC.

This chain uses TRBV20-1 with TRBJ2-7; D is unresolved. Germline V lookup: CDR1 DFQATT, CDR2 SNEGSKA (reference sequence). This CDR3 has 13 residues. With 3 bases removed from V and 2 bases from J, the gap between germline ends came to 11 bases. CDR3: CSASPEWPYEQYF. CDR3 sequence (DNA): TGCAGTGCTAGTCCCGAGTGGCCCTACGAGCAGTACTTC.

The rearrangement joins TRBV6-5 to TRBJ2-7; the D gene is possibly TRBD1 (6 bases). The CDR3 has 16 amino acids. The V gene lost 0 bases and the J gene lost 4 bases, with 16 bases spanning the gap. Per germline, CDR1 MNHEY and CDR2 SVGAGI. The CDR3 loop reads CASSYSTPGAPYEQYF. In DNA form, the CDR3 reads TGTGCCAGCAGTTACTCTACCCCAGGGGCACCTTACGAGCAGTACTTC.

This clonotype was counted at least ten times. The chain employs TRBV7-8 and TRBJ2-1; perhaps TRBD2 as D (6 bases). CDR1 SGHVS and CDR2 FQNEAQ come from the germline V gene. V was clipped by 1 base and J by 9 bases, with 19 bases between them. The CDR3 runs 16 residues. This CDR3 is CASSLVKGTLGGEQFF. CDR3 in DNA: TGTGCCAGCAGCTTAGTAAAGGGTACCCTCGGGGGTGAGCAGTTCTTC.